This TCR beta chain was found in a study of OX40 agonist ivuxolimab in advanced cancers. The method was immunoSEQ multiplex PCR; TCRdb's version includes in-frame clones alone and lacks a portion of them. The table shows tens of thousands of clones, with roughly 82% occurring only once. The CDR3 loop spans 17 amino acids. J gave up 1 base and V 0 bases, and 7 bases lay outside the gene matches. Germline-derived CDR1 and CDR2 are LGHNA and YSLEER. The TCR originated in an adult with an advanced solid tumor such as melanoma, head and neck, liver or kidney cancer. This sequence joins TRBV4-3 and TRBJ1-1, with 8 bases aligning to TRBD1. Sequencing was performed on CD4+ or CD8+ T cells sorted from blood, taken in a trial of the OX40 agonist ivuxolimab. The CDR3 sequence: CASSQEKTGGQNTEAFF. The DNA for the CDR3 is TGCGCCAGCAGCCAAGAAAAAACAGGGGGGCAGAACACTGAAGCTTTCTTT.